A selection of T cell receptor beta chains follows, all from one sample in a study of shared clonotypes between healthy human individuals. This table comes from immunoSEQ multiplex PCR, and its TCRdb copy is limited to in-frame clones, with some not included. The sample records about 2.1 million clones, just under 95% being singletons. Input material: naive CD8+ T cells from PBMCs. These receptors came from a man between 18 and 29 years old in good health. Some clones in this sample may be carry-over from other donors' samples. Each CDR3 is given with its conserved first and last residue. The D gene is left open where the match is weak. A clone size is listed for some rows: how often the clone was seen (once, few, many), or a class if it is expanded.

V,D,J,size,CDR3,DNA
TRBV6-5,TRBD1,TRBJ2-7,.,CASSLRDRAPYEQYF,TGTGCCAGCAGTCTTAGGGACAGGGCGCCCTACGAGCAGTACTTC
TRBV25-1,TRBD2,TRBJ2-5,.,CASTQGGGGETQYF,TGTGCCAGCACCCAGGGTGGGGGGGGAGAGACCCAGTACTTC
TRBV30,.,TRBJ1-1,.,CAWRGLGTEAFF,TGTGCCTGGAGGGGGTTGGGCACTGAAGCTTTCTTT
TRBV28,TRBD1,TRBJ1-3,.,CASSEQGVVAGNTIYF,TGTGCCAGCAGTGAACAGGGGGTAGTCGCTGGAAACACCATATATTTT
TRBV10-3,.,TRBJ1-5,.,CAIAAGGHNQPQHF,TGTGCCATCGCAGCTGGCGGTCACAATCAGCCCCAGCATTTT
TRBV7-9,TRBD1,TRBJ1-1,once,CASSLEGTGDKAFF,TGTGCCAGCAGCTTAGAAGGGACAGGGGATAAAGCTTTCTTT
TRBV9,TRBD1,TRBJ2-7,.,CASSGQGSNTYEQYF,TGTGCCAGCAGCGGACAGGGGTCCAACACCTACGAGCAGTACTTC
TRBV6-6,TRBD1,TRBJ2-1,.,CASSRDRAREQFF,TGTGCCAGCAGTCGGGACAGGGCTCGAGAGCAGTTCTTC
TRBV7-9,.,TRBJ2-5,.,CASSLGGTTETQYF,TGTGCCAGCAGCTTAGGCGGGACAACGGAGACCCAGTACTTC
TRBV12-5,.,TRBJ1-1,.,CASGLATRSEAFF,TGTGCTAGTGGTTTGGCAACAAGATCCGAAGCTTTCTTT
TRBV27,.,TRBJ1-2,.,CASSRNQANYGYTF,TGTGCCAGCAGTAGGAATCAAGCTAACTATGGCTACACCTTC
TRBV4-1,.,TRBJ2-2,few,CASSQYPDPTGELFF,TGCGCCAGCAGCCAATATCCAGACCCCACCGGGGAGCTGTTTTTT
TRBV19,TRBD1,TRBJ1-4,.,CASSTNRGLTNEKLFF,TGTGCCAGTAGTACGAACAGGGGGCTTACTAATGAAAAACTGTTTTTT
TRBV7-9,.,TRBJ1-1,few,CASMRPGAEAFF,TGTGCCAGCATGCGGCCAGGGGCTGAAGCTTTCTTT
TRBV27,TRBD1,TRBJ2-1,.,CASRPGQGSYNEQFF,TGTGCCAGCAGACCTGGACAGGGCTCCTACAATGAGCAGTTCTTC
TRBV5-6,TRBD2,TRBJ2-7,.,CASSLEGGGGLYEQYF,TGTGCCAGCAGCTTGGAAGGAGGCGGGGGGCTTTACGAGCAGTACTTC
TRBV6-5,.,TRBJ1-2,.,CASSYSTGYGYTF,TGTGCCAGCAGTTACTCGACAGGATATGGCTACACCTTC
TRBV10-3,TRBD2,TRBJ2-1,.,CAISDLAGVWNEQFF,TGTGCCATCAGTGACCTAGCGGGAGTTTGGAATGAGCAGTTCTTC
TRBV25-1,.,TRBJ1-4,.,CASSELFSETDEKLFF,TGTGCCAGCAGTGAATTGTTTTCGGAAACAGATGAAAAACTGTTTTTT
TRBV9,.,TRBJ2-2,few,CASSVGGGELFF,TGTGCCAGCAGCGTAGGAGGGGGGGAGCTGTTTTTT
TRBV5-4,TRBD2,TRBJ2-1,.,CASSFSSGSLDEQFF,TGTGCCAGCAGCTTTAGTAGCGGGAGTCTGGATGAGCAGTTCTTC
TRBV5-6,.,TRBJ1-1,.,CASSLAGAMNTEAFF,TGTGCCAGCAGCTTGGCGGGGGCTATGAACACTGAAGCTTTCTTT
TRBV9,.,TRBJ2-7,few,CASSPGPAHEQYF,TGTGCCAGCAGCCCGGGTCCAGCCCACGAGCAGTACTTC
TRBV13,TRBD1,TRBJ2-5,.,CASSLGTGGVETQYF,TGTGCCAGCAGTCTCGGGACAGGGGGCGTCGAGACCCAGTACTTC
TRBV5-4,TRBD1,TRBJ1-2,.,CASSDPGQGRFGYTF,TGTGCCAGCAGCGATCCGGGACAGGGCAGGTTTGGCTACACCTTC
TRBV10-2,.,TRBJ2-7,.,CASSEDMAYEQYF,TGCGCCAGCAGTGAAGACATGGCCTACGAGCAGTACTTC
TRBV6-1,.,TRBJ1-4,.,CASRGKTRVNEKLFF,TGTGCCAGCAGGGGGAAGACACGAGTTAATGAAAAACTGTTTTTT
TRBV7-2,.,TRBJ2-5,once,CASSLGFDLGEETQYF,TGTGCCAGCAGCTTAGGTTTCGATCTAGGGGAGGAGACCCAGTACTTC
TRBV6-5,TRBD1,TRBJ1-6,.,CASSYRDRGNSPLHF,TGTGCCAGCAGTTACCGGGACAGGGGTAATTCACCCCTCCACTTT
TRBV5-4,.,TRBJ2-7,.,CASSLYPGGSYEQYF,TGTGCCAGCAGCCTCTACCCTGGGGGTTCCTACGAGCAGTACTTC
TRBV18,.,TRBJ2-3,once,CASSPSRGRADTQYF,TGTGCCAGCTCACCATCCCGCGGAAGGGCAGATACGCAGTATTTT
TRBV6-4,TRBD1,TRBJ2-4,.,CASSETGTVGNIQYF,TGTGCCAGCAGTGAGACAGGGACGGTTGGGAACATTCAGTACTTC
TRBV13,TRBD1,TRBJ1-1,.,CASSRGRVNTEAFF,TGTGCCAGCAGCAGGGGGCGCGTGAACACTGAAGCTTTCTTT
TRBV14,TRBD1,TRBJ1-2,.,CASSQLGQGGNYGYTF,TGTGCCAGCAGCCAACTTGGACAGGGCGGGAACTATGGCTACACCTTC
TRBV29-1,TRBD2,TRBJ2-1,.,CSVEGGGSYNEQFF,TGCAGCGTTGAAGGCGGGGGATCCTACAATGAGCAGTTCTTC
TRBV15,TRBD2,TRBJ2-1,.,CATSAPFETSKTYNEQFF,TGTGCCACCAGCGCCCCCTTTGAGACTAGCAAAACCTACAATGAGCAGTTCTTC
TRBV30,.,TRBJ1-2,.,CAWSDSGGYYGYTF,TGTGCCTGGAGTGACTCGGGCGGCTACTATGGCTACACCTTC
TRBV27,.,TRBJ2-6,.,CASSWAWSGANVLTF,TGTGCCAGCAGTTGGGCTTGGTCTGGGGCCAACGTCCTGACTTTC
TRBV10-3,.,TRBJ2-6,.,CAISEMDSGANVLTF,TGTGCCATCAGTGAAATGGACTCTGGGGCCAACGTCCTGACTTTC
TRBV6-4,.,TRBJ2-3,few,CASSDSMAGAPDTQYF,TGTGCCAGCAGTGACTCTATGGCGGGTGCACCAGATACGCAGTATTTT
TRBV9,.,TRBJ1-1,.,CASSVGGDPGTEAFF,TGTGCCAGCAGCGTAGGGGGGGACCCGGGAACTGAAGCTTTCTTT
TRBV6-5,.,TRBJ1-1,.,CASSLNRANTEAFF,TGTGCCAGCAGTCTTAACAGGGCAAACACTGAAGCTTTCTTT
TRBV28,TRBD1,TRBJ1-5,.,CASRKYLRGDQPQHF,TGTGCCAGCAGAAAATACCTCAGGGGGGATCAGCCCCAGCATTTT
TRBV20-1,.,TRBJ2-1,.,CSARIANEQFF,TGCAGTGCTAGGATCGCTAATGAGCAGTTCTTC
TRBV11-2,TRBD2,TRBJ2-1,.,CASSLGSGRDEQFF,TGTGCCAGCAGCTTAGGTAGCGGGAGGGATGAGCAGTTCTTC
TRBV4-1,.,TRBJ1-1,.,CASSPHNTGIEAFF,TGCGCCAGCAGCCCACATAATACAGGGATTGAAGCTTTCTTT